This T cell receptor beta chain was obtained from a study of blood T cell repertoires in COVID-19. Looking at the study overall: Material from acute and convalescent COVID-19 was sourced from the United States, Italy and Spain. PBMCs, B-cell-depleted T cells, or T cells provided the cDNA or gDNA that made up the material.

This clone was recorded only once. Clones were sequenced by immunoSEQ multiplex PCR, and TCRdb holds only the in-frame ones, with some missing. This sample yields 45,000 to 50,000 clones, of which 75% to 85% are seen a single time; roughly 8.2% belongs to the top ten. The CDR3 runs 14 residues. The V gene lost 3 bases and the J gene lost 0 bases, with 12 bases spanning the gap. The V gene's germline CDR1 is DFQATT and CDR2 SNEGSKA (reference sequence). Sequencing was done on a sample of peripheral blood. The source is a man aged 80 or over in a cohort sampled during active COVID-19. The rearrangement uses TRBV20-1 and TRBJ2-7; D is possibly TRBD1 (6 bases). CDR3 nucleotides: TGCAGTGCTAGTCCAATAGGGGGCTCCTACGAGCAGTACTTC. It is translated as CSASPIGGSYEQYF.